Given below is one T cell receptor (beta chain) in context. Its antigen is undetermined. A single heparinised blood sample, averaging roughly 110 mL, was obtained per donor. Germline loops: CDR1 SGHVS, CDR2 FNYEAQ. Trimming at V came to 0 bases and at J to 4 bases, leaving 4 bases not matched to a gene. There are 15 residues in the CDR3. The authors reverse transcribed all of the isolated RNA, so sequencing captured expressed TCRB transcripts. Approximately 3.6 million reads was the average for naive, central memory and regulatory T cell samples. TCRdb keeps only in-frame clones here, not all; method: immunoSEQ multiplex PCR. The sample records about 120,000 clones, about a sixth being singletons. This record belongs to a study of beta chain features in type 1 diabetes. General study results and limits: In the patient group, naive, central memory and Treg TCRB repertoires seemed more alike than in the healthy donor group. There was a moderate but significant shortening of TCRB CDR3s in all four CD4+ subsets of Type 1 diabetes patients. No resolution was reached here on whether HLA type influences TCRB rearrangement.

The sequencing sample was made of central memory CD4+ T cells from blood. This TCR was sampled from a man aged 30 to 45 with type 1 diabetes. The chain is built from TRBV7-6 and TRBJ2-7, with 9 bases that match TRBD2. CDR3 in amino acids: CASSLASSGTYEQYF. The CDR3 DNA is TGTGCCAGCAGCTTAGCCTCTAGCGGGACTTACGAGCAGTACTTC.